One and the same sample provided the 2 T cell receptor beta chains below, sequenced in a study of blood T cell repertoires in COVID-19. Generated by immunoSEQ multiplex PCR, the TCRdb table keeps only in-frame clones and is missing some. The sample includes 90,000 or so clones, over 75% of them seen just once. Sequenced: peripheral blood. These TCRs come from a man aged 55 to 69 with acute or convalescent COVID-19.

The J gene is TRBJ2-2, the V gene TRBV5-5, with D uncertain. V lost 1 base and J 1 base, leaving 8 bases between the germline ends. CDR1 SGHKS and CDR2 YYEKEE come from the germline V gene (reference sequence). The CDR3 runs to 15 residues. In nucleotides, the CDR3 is TGTGCCAGCAGCTTGCGAGAGATGAACACCGGGGAGCTGTTTTTT. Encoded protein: CASSLREMNTGELFF.

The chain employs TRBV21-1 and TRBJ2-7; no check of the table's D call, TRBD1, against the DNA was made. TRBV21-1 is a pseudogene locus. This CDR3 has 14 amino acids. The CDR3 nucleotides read TGTGCCAGCAGCATGGGACAGGGGCCCTACGAGCAGTACTTC. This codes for CASSMGQGPYEQYF.